This T cell receptor (beta chain) came from a study of T-cell memory formation after mild COVID-19. Study findings and constraints: Among CD4+ contracting clones, most were CM and EM, and CD8+ ones EMRA.

V lost 5 bases, J lost 8 bases, and 7 bases stayed unmatched. The V gene's germline CDR1 is SGHTA and CDR2 FQGNSA. CDR3 size: 14 residues. Constant-segment primers and 5'RACE yielded cDNA libraries for TCR alpha and TCR beta, each carrying sample barcodes and UMIs. TCRdb fed the 5' RACE reads into MiXCR, producing one record per CDR3 protein. The data show some 450,000 distinct CDR3 sequences, roughly 18% seen once. On this clonotype itself: Its antigen remains unknown.

Source material: PBMCs or a T cell subset sorted from them (not recorded which). J is TRBJ2-1 and V is TRBV7-2; TRBD1 aligns across 9 bases. The TCR comes from a man between 18 and 29 years old who had mild COVID-19 (a few samples of this study predate the infection). Cell type and time point are not known. For the CDR3, the DNA is TGTGCCAGCAGCGTTCCTGGGACAGGGCATGAGCAGTTCTTC. Its translation is CASSVPGTGHEQFF.